The rows below give T cell receptor beta chains drawn from one sample of a study of blood T cells in healthy people across ages. In TCRdb, the 5' RACE reads were re-called with MiXCR into one record per CDR3 protein. Of roughly 1.7 million distinct CDR3 sequences in the sample, around 35% were seen once. The specimen sequenced was blood. The receptors stem from a woman aged 25 to 39 in good health. Each CDR3 is given with its conserved first and last residue. The D gene is left open where the match is weak. Not every row has a clone size; where given, it reads once, few, many or a size class.

D	V	size	J	CDR3	DNA
TRBD1	TRBV20-1	.	TRBJ2-3	CSAEGTGATDTQYF	TGCAGTGCTGAAGGGACAGGGGCCACAGATACGCAGTATTTT
TRBD1	TRBV7-2	.	TRBJ1-1	CASSLVTGLDPAFF	TGTGCCAGCAGCTTAGTGACAGGGTTGGACCCGGCTTTCTTT
.	TRBV6-1	.	TRBJ1-2	CASSERQEANYGYTF	TGTGCCAGCAGTGAGAGGCAAGAAGCGAACTATGGCTACACCTTC
.	TRBV9	.	TRBJ2-1	CASSVVPDYNEQFF	TGTGCCAGCAGCGTAGTTCCCGACTACAATGAGCAGTTCTTC
.	TRBV10-3	.	TRBJ2-5	CAISPAGETQYF	TGTGCCATCAGTCCCGCCGGAGAGACCCAGTACTTC
.	TRBV2	.	TRBJ2-7	CASREVEGPQSYEQYF	TGTGCCAGCAGGGAGGTGGAGGGACCCCAATCCTACGAGCAGTACTTC
TRBD1	TRBV3-1	.	TRBJ1-2	CASSHPGQGAYYGYTF	TGTGCCAGCAGCCACCCCGGACAGGGGGCATACTATGGCTACACCTTC
.	TRBV6-6	few	TRBJ2-3	CASTGSRSRTDTQYF	TGTGCCAGCACCGGGAGTCGCTCTCGCACAGATACGCAGTATTTT
TRBD2	TRBV9	once	TRBJ2-2	CASSVEAGLYTGELFF	TGTGCCAGCAGCGTAGAAGCGGGACTTTACACCGGGGAGCTGTTTTTT
.	TRBV27	.	TRBJ2-3	CASSSAWGTDTQYF	TGTGCCAGCAGTTCAGCTTGGGGCACAGATACGCAGTATTTT
TRBD1	TRBV2	.	TRBJ2-1	CASRKDRENEQFF	TGTGCCAGCAGGAAGGACAGGGAGAATGAGCAGTTCTTC
.	TRBV20-1	few	TRBJ2-1	CSARRPGVYNEQFF	TGCAGTGCTAGACGACCGGGGGTTTACAATGAGCAGTTCTTC
.	TRBV27	.	TRBJ1-5	CASSFTYSNQPQHF	TGTGCCAGCAGTTTTACATATAGCAATCAGCCCCAGCATTTT
.	TRBV20-1	.	TRBJ2-2	CSAMDYGSEPNTGELFF	TGCAGTGCTATGGATTACGGGAGCGAGCCGAACACCGGGGAGCTGTTTTTT